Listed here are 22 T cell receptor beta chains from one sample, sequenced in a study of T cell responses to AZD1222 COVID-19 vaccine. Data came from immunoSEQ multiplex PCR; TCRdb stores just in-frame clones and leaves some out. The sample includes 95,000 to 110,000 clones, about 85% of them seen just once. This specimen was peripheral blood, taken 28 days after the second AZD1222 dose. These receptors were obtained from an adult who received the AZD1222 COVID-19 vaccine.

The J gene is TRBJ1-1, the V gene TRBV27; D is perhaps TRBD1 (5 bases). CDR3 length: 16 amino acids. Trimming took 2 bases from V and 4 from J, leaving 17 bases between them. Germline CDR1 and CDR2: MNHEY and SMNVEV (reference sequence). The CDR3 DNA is TGTGCCAGCAGTTTAAAGGGGCGGGGGTCGTCCACTGAAGCTTTCTTT. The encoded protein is CASSLKGRGSSTEAFF.

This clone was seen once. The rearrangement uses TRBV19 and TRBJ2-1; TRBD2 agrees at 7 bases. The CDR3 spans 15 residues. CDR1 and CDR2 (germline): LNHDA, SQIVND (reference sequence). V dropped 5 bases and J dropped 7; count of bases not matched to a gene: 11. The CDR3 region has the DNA TGTGCCAGTAGTTCCCTGGGGGGGATGGGTAATGAGCAGTTCTTC. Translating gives CASSSLGGMGNEQFF.

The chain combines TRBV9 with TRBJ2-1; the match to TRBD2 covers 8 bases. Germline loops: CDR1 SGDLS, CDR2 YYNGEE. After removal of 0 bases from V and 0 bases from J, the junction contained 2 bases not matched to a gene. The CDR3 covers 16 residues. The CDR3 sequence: CASSVAGGGSYNEQFF. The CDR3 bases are TGTGCCAGCAGCGTAGCGGGGGGGGGCTCCTACAATGAGCAGTTCTTC.

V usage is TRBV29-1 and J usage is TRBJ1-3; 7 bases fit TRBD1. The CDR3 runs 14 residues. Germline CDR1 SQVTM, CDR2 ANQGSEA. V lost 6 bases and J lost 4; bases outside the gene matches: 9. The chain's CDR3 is CSVGATGEGNTIYF. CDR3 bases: TGCAGCGTGGGGGCAACAGGGGAAGGAAACACCATATATTTT.

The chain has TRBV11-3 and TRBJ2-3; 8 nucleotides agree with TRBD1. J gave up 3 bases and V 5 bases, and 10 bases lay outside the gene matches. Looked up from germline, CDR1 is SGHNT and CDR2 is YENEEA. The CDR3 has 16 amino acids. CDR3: CASSQGGQGQTDTQYF. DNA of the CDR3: TGTGCCAGCAGCCAAGGCGGACAGGGACAAACAGATACGCAGTATTTT. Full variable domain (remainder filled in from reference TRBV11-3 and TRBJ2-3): EAGVVQSPRYKIIEKKQPVAFWCNPISGHNTLYWYLQNLGQGPELLIRYENEEAVDDSQLPKDRFSAERLKGVDSTLKIQPAELGDSAVYLCASSQGGQGQTDTQYFGPGTRLTVL.

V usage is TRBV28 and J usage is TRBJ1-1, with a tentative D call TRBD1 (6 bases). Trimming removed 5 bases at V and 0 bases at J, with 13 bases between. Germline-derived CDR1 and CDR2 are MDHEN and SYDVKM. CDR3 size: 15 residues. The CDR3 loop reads CASSNRAGMNTEAFF. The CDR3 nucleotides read TGTGCCAGCAGTAACAGGGCGGGCATGAACACTGAAGCTTTCTTT.

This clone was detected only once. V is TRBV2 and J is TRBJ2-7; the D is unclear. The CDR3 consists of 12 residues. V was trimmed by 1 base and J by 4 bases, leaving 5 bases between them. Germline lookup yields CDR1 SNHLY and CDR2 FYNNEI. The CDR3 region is CASSEGPYEQYF. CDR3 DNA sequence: TGTGCCAGCAGTGAAGGACCATACGAGCAGTACTTC.

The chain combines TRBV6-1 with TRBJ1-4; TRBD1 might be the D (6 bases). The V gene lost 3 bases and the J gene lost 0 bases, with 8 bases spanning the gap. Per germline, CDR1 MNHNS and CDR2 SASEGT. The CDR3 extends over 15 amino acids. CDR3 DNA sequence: TGTGCCAGCAGTGACACAGGGACAACTAATGAAAAACTGTTTTTT. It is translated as CASSDTGTTNEKLFF.

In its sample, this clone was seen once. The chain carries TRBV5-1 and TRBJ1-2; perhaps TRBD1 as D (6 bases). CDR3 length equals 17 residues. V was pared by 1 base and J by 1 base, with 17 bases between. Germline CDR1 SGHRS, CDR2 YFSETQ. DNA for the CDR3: TGCGCCAGCAGCTTGTGGGAGACAGGCGCCTATAACTATGGCTACACCTTC. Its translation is CASSLWETGAYNYGYTF.

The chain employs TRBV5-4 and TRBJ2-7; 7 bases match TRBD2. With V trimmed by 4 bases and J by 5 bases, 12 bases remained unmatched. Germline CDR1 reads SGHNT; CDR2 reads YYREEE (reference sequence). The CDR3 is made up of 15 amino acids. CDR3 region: CASSLGGVPADEQYF. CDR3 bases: TGTGCCAGCAGCCTTGGGGGGGTCCCGGCCGACGAGCAGTACTTC.

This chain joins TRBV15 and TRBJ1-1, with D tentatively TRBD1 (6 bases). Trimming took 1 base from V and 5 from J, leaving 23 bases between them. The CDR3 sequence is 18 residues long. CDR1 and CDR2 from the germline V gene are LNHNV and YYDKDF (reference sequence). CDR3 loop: CATSRGRGKGERKTEAFF. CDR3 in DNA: TGTGCCACCAGCAGAGGGAGGGGCAAGGGGGAGAGGAAGACTGAAGCTTTCTTT.

CDR3 region: CASSLGAGGRRSYNEQFF. DNA for the CDR3: TGTGCCAGCAGCTTAGGAGCGGGGGGCCGCCGCTCCTACAATGAGCAGTTCTTC. This chain uses TRBV7-6 with TRBJ2-1, with 9 bases matching TRBD2. The CDR3 totals 18 residues. V lost 1 base, J lost 0 bases, and 7 bases stayed unmatched. Germline loops: CDR1 SGHVS, CDR2 FNYEAQ.

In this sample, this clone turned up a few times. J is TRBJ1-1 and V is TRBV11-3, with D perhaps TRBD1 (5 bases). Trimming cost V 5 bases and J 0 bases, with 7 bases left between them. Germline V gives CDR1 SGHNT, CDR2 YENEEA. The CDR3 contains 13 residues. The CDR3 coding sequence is TGTGCCAGCAGCCCAGGGCTGAACACTGAAGCTTTCTTT. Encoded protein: CASSPGLNTEAFF.

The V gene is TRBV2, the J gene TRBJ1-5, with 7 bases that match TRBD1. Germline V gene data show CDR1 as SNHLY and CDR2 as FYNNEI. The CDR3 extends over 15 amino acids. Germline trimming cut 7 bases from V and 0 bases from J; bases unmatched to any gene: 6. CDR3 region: CASKGTDHSNQPQHF. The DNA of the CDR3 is TGTGCCAGCAAGGGGACAGATCATAGCAATCAGCCCCAGCATTTT.

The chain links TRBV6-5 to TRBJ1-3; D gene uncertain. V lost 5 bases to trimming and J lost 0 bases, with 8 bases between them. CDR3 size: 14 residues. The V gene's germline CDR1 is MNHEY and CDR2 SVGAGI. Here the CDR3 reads CASSTGISGNTIYF. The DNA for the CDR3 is TGTGCCAGCAGTACTGGAATCTCTGGAAACACCATATATTTT.

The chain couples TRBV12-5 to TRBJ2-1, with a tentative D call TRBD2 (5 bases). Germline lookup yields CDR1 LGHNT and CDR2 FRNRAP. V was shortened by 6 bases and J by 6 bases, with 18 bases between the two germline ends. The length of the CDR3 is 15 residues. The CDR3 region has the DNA TGTGCTAGTGGCCCACCGGGCCAAGGAGGCAATGAGCAGTTCTTC. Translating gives CASGPPGQGGNEQFF.

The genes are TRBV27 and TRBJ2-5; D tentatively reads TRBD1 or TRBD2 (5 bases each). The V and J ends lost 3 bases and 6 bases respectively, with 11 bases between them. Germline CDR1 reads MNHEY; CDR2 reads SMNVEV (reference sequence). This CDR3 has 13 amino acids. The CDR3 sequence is CASSFRGGKTQYF. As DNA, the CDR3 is TGTGCCAGCAGTTTCCGGGGCGGAAAGACCCAGTACTTC.

The chain's CDR3 is CASTQRGTAQETQYF. The CDR3 coding sequence is TGCGCCAGCACCCAGAGGGGGACAGCCCAAGAGACCCAGTACTTC. The chain uses TRBV5-1 and TRBJ2-5, with 7 bases matching TRBD1. Trimming took 6 bases from V and 1 from J; bases not matched to a gene: 9. The CDR3 is 15 residues long. Germline loops: CDR1 SGHRS, CDR2 YFSETQ.

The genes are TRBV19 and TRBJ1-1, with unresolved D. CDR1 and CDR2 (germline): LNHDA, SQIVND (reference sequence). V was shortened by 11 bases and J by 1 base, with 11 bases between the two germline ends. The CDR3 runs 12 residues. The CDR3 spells CAVARWNTEAFF. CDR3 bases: TGTGCCGTGGCCCGGTGGAACACTGAAGCTTTCTTT. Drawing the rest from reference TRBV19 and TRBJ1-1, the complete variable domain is DGGITQSPKYLFRKEGQNVTLSCEQNLNHDAMYWYRQDPGQGLRLIYYSQIVNDFQKGDIAEGYSVSREKKESFPLTVTSAQKNPTAFYLCAVARWNTEAFFGQGTRLTVV.

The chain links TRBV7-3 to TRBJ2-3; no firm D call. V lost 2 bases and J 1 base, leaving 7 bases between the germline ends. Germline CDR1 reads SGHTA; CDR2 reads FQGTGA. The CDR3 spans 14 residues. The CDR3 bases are TGTGCCAGCAGCTTATTCCCCGGCACAGATACGCAGTATTTT. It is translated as CASSLFPGTDTQYF.

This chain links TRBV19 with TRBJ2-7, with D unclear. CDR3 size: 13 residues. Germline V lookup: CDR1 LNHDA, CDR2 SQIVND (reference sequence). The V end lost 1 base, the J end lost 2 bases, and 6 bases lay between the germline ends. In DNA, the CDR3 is TGTGCCAGTAGTATAGCTGTGGCCTACGAGCAGTACTTC. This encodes CASSIAVAYEQYF.

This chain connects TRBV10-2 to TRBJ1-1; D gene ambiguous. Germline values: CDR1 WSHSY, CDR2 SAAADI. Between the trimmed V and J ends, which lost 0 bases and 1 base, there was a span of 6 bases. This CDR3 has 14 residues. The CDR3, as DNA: TGCGCCAGCAGTGAGTCGACGGCGAACACTGAAGCTTTCTTT. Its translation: CASSESTANTEAFF.